This TCR beta chain was sequenced in a study of T cell repertoires in cytomegalovirus infection. Study in general: Alongside well-studied HLA-B-restricted CMV epitopes, recently identified HLA-C-restricted CMV epitopes were also used. Evidence of both CMV infection and a matching HLA type came from public TCR beta signatures. Study-level points and caveats: The response measured ex vivo was dominated by TCR beta clonotypes (HLA-C-restricted and CMV-specific). Carriers of CMV and the relevant HLA type were discriminated by public TCR beta frequency.

Worth noting for this clonotype: Antigen: not known.

TCRdb recomputed calls from the reads with MiXCR, one row per CDR3 protein. The sample includes roughly 990,000 distinct CDR3 sequences, around 31% of them seen just once. V shed 6 bases, J shed 4 bases, and the junction held 8 bases outside the gene matches. This CDR3 is 14 amino acids long. CDR1 and CDR2 from the germline V gene are MDHEN and SYDVKM. The clonotype was recovered from a human donor in good health (CMV status not recorded). Some clones in this sample may be carry-over from other donors' samples. This material consisted of cultured CD8+ T cells from PBMCs, taken from culture after CMV antigen stimulation. This rearrangement joins TRBV28 to TRBJ1-2; 7 bases are a match to TRBD1. The CDR3 loop is CASSPTGTAYGYTF. The DNA of the CDR3 is TGTGCCAGCAGCCCCACCGGGACAGCCTATGGCTACACCTTC.